This TCR beta chain was captured by sequencing in a study of shared clonotypes between healthy human individuals. Clones were read by immunoSEQ multiplex PCR, and TCRdb kept only the in-frame ones, dropping some. In the table there are about 2,500,000 clones, approximately 90% of which are singletons. The germline CDR1 and CDR2 sequences are WNHNN and SYGVQD (reference sequence). This CDR3 comprises 12 residues. The junction had 4 bases not matched to a gene; V was cut back by 7 bases and J by 7 bases. This receptor was identified in a man in his late teens or twenties in good health. The genes are TRBV10-1 and TRBJ2-1; 7 positions agree with TRBD2. Sequencing was carried out using naive CD4+ T cells sorted from blood. Subset reported: CD45RA+ positively selected. The CDR3 bases are TGCGCCAGCAAAGGAGCGGGGAATGAGCAGTTCTTC. This encodes CASKGAGNEQFF.